The 21 T cell receptor beta chains given below trace back to one sample, sequenced in a study of cytomegalovirus exposure and HLA in healthy donors. 60 Vbeta and 13 Jbeta primers were used in PCR. Profiled with immunoSEQ multiplex PCR; TCRdb holds only in-frame clones, not every one. In the table there are about 50,000 clones, 70% to 80% of which are singletons. The sequenced sample consisted of PBMCs. The receptor set was obtained from a woman in her thirties or forties in good health and CMV-seropositive.

The V and J genes are TRBV27 and TRBJ2-7; 7 bases map to TRBD2. CDR3 size: 13 residues. V shed 7 bases, J shed 3 bases, and the junction held 6 bases outside the gene matches. The V gene's germline CDR1 is MNHEY and CDR2 SMNVEV (reference sequence). The CDR3 region has the DNA TGTGCCAGCAAGGGCGGGGGAGACTACGAGCAGTACTTC. Protein product: CASKGGGDYEQYF.

The chain uses TRBV6-5 and TRBJ1-2, with D perhaps matching TRBD1 (5 bases). The CDR3 length is 14 residues. V dropped 2 bases and J dropped 4 bases, with 11 bases sitting between them. Germline V gives CDR1 MNHEY, CDR2 SVGAGI. The CDR3 sequence is CASSYLDRSYGYTF. As DNA, the CDR3 is TGTGCCAGCAGTTACCTCGACAGAAGCTATGGCTACACCTTC.

The V and J genes are TRBV6-5 and TRBJ2-5; the match to TRBD2 covers 13 bases. Germline CDR1 MNHEY, CDR2 SVGAGI. V was clipped by 0 bases and J by 6 bases; unmatched bases: 1. This CDR3 spans 15 amino acids. This CDR3 is CASSYSTSGGQTQYF. DNA for the CDR3: TGTGCCAGCAGTTACTCGACTAGCGGGGGGCAGACCCAGTACTTC.

This chain links TRBV11-2 with TRBJ1-1; no clear D. The CDR3 consists of 15 residues. Germline CDR1 SGHAT, CDR2 FQNNGV. Trimming shortened V by 6 bases and J by 4 bases, and 18 bases separated the two germline ends. The CDR3 nucleotides are TGTGCCAGCAGTCTCCGGAGGGCCCTGGGCACTGAAGCTTTCTTT. It codes for CASSLRRALGTEAFF.

This chain uses TRBV5-1 with TRBJ2-5; no definite D call. Trimming took 5 bases from V and 5 from J, leaving 19 bases between them. CDR1 and CDR2 from the germline V gene are SGHRS and YFSETQ. The CDR3 is 15 amino acids. CDR3 nucleotides: TGCGCCAGCAGTTTGTTTGTGGGCTCGATGGAGACCCAGTACTTC. This gives the protein CASSLFVGSMETQYF.

The chain joins TRBV19 to TRBJ1-6, with a possible D match to TRBD1 (5 bases). Between the trimmed V and J ends, which lost 5 bases and 5 bases, there was a span of 13 bases. Germline V lookup: CDR1 LNHDA, CDR2 SQIVND (reference sequence). CDR3 length equals 15 residues. Written as DNA, the CDR3 is TGTGCCAGTAGTTTAGGGGCAGTCAATAATTCACCCCTCCACTTT. Its protein is CASSLGAVNNSPLHF.

This rearrangement joins TRBV2 to TRBJ2-1, with 12 bases identical to TRBD2. The CDR3 is 15 amino acids. The germline CDR1 and CDR2 sequences are SNHLY and FYNNEI. V lost 4 bases to trimming and J lost 4 bases; unmatched junction nucleotides: 2. The CDR3 DNA sequence: TGTGCCAGCAGTGCAGGACTAGCGGGATACAATGAGCAGTTCTTC. Its translation: CASSAGLAGYNEQFF.

The chain joins TRBV5-1 to TRBJ1-2; D might be TRBD1 (5 bases). Trimming removed 1 base at V and 4 bases at J, with 8 bases between. The CDR3 extends over 13 amino acids. CDR1 and CDR2 (germline): SGHRS, YFSETQ. CDR3 coding DNA: TGCGCCAGCAGCTTGCGGCAGGGCTATGGCTACACCTTC. Amino acids: CASSLRQGYGYTF. The complete variable domain, with remaining parts taken from reference TRBV5-1 and TRBJ1-2, reads KAGVTQTPRYLIKTRGQQVTLSCSPISGHRSVSWYQQTPGQGLQFLFEYFSETQRNKGNFPGRFSGRQFSNSRSEMNVSTLELGDSALYLCASSLRQGYGYTFGSGTRLTVV.

This chain joins TRBV6-6 and TRBJ2-7; perhaps TRBD2 as D (5 bases). Trimming shortened V by 6 bases and J by 3 bases, and 12 bases separated the two germline ends. Germline CDR1 is MNHNY and CDR2 is SVGAGI (reference sequence). The CDR3 is 13 residues long. Written as DNA, the CDR3 is TGTGCCAGCAGCCCCGGGGTCCACTACGAGCAGTACTTC. Translated: CASSPGVHYEQYF.

The rearrangement links TRBV30 to TRBJ1-3, with D maybe TRBD1 (5 bases). Trimming left V 5 bases short and J 1 base short, with 18 bases between. Germline assignment: CDR1 GTSNPN and CDR2 SVGIG (reference sequence). CDR3 length: 16 amino acids. The DNA for the CDR3 is TGTGCCTGGTGGCGCGGGGCCCTTTTATCTGGAAACACCATATATTTT. It is translated as CAWWRGALLSGNTIYF. The variable domain in full, with the rest retrieved from reference TRBV30 and TRBJ1-3, is SQTIHQWPATLVQPVGSPLSLECTVEGTSNPNLYWYRQAAGRGLQLLFYSVGIGQISSEVPQNLSASRPQDRQFILSSKKLLLSDSGFYLCAWWRGALLSGNTIYFGEGSWLTVV.

The V gene is TRBV6-6, the J gene TRBJ2-7; 10 bases match TRBD1. The V gene end was trimmed by 5 bases and the J gene end by 7 bases; junction bases not matched to a gene: 11. The CDR3 contains 15 residues. Looked up from germline, CDR1 is MNHNY and CDR2 is SVGAGI (reference sequence). The CDR3: CASSPSGTGALEQYF. The DNA for the CDR3 is TGTGCCAGCAGTCCCTCCGGGACAGGGGCGTTGGAGCAGTACTTC.

The gene calls are TRBV5-1 and TRBJ2-7, with 7 bases aligning to TRBD1. Germline lookup yields CDR1 SGHRS and CDR2 YFSETQ. This CDR3 is 16 amino acids long. After removal of 4 bases from V and 2 bases from J, the junction contained 12 bases not matched to a gene. As DNA, the CDR3 is TGCGCCAGCAGCCTCACCTCGGACAGGTTTCCCTACGAGCAGTACTTC. It encodes CASSLTSDRFPYEQYF. The entire variable domain, with the rest obtained from reference TRBV5-1 and TRBJ2-7, is as follows: KAGVTQTPRYLIKTRGQQVTLSCSPISGHRSVSWYQQTPGQGLQFLFEYFSETQRNKGNFPGRFSGRQFSNSRSEMNVSTLELGDSALYLCASSLTSDRFPYEQYFGPGTRLTVT.

There are a few counts of this clone. The chain joins TRBV6-6 to TRBJ1-6; D unclear. The germline gives CDR1 MNHNY, CDR2 SVGAGI (reference sequence). V was shortened by 0 bases and J by 8 bases, with 11 bases between the two germline ends. The CDR3 contains 15 residues. CDR3 amino acids: CASSYSKPVDSPLHF. DNA of the CDR3: TGTGCCAGCAGTTACTCCAAGCCCGTGGATTCACCCCTCCACTTT.

The rearrangement joins TRBV5-1 to TRBJ1-1; perhaps TRBD1 as D (5 bases). The germline CDR1 and CDR2 sequences are SGHRS and YFSETQ. The V end lost 4 bases, the J end lost 3 bases, and 13 bases lay between the germline ends. The CDR3 totals 14 residues. This CDR3 is CASSPQRGDTEAFF. CDR3 coding DNA: TGCGCCAGCAGCCCGCAACGGGGGGACACTGAAGCTTTCTTT.

This clone has a handful of counts. V usage is TRBV5-1 and J usage is TRBJ2-5; 11 bases are shared with TRBD2. The CDR3 has 16 amino acids. The germline gives CDR1 SGHRS, CDR2 YFSETQ. The V segment lost 0 bases and the J segment 3 bases; nucleotides outside the gene matches: 4. CDR3 DNA sequence: TGCGCCAGCAGCTTGGGACTAGCGGGGCCAGAAGAGACCCAGTACTTC. This codes for CASSLGLAGPEETQYF. Using reference TRBV5-1 and TRBJ2-5 for the parts outside the CDR3, the full variable domain is KAGVTQTPRYLIKTRGQQVTLSCSPISGHRSVSWYQQTPGQGLQFLFEYFSETQRNKGNFPGRFSGRQFSNSRSEMNVSTLELGDSALYLCASSLGLAGPEETQYFGPGTRLLVL.

This clone was recorded a few times. The chain combines TRBV2 with TRBJ1-2, with 7 bases matching TRBD1. J lost 2 bases, V lost 6 bases, and 6 bases had no gene match. This CDR3 spans 14 amino acids. The germline V gene has CDR1 SNHLY and CDR2 FYNNEI. The chain's CDR3 is CASSPDRRNYGYTF. Written as DNA, the CDR3 is TGTGCCAGCAGCCCGGACAGGCGCAACTATGGCTACACCTTC.

The chain is built from TRBV30 and TRBJ2-1, with 7 bases that match TRBD2. The V gene's germline CDR1 is GTSNPN and CDR2 SVGIG (reference sequence). The CDR3 is made up of 11 amino acids. The trim removed 1 base at V and 10 bases at J, leaving 1 base unmatched. The CDR3 DNA reads TGTGCCTGGAGTGGGGGAGGGGAGCAGTTCTTC. It specifies CAWSGGGEQFF.

The chain uses TRBV5-1 and TRBJ2-5; maybe TRBD1 (6 bases). CDR1 and CDR2 from the germline V gene are SGHRS and YFSETQ. The CDR3 is made up of 15 amino acids. The ends were cut back, 0 bases at V and 3 bases at J, with 12 bases in the middle. CDR3 DNA sequence: TGCGCCAGCAGCTTGGAATCCGGGACAAAAGAGACCCAGTACTTC. Translating gives CASSLESGTKETQYF.

The chain recombines TRBV14 with TRBJ2-5; D is perhaps TRBD2 (5 bases). The CDR3 runs to 14 residues. The V gene's germline CDR1 is SGHDN and CDR2 FVKESK. The ends were cut back, 0 bases at V and 4 bases at J, with 9 bases in the middle. The chain's CDR3 is CASSQDVGGETQYF. The CDR3 DNA is TGTGCCAGCAGCCAAGACGTAGGAGGAGAGACCCAGTACTTC. The whole variable domain, filled in from reference TRBV14 and TRBJ2-5, reads EAGVTQFPSHSVIEKGQTVTLRCDPISGHDNLYWYRRVMGKEIKFLLHFVKESKQDESGMPNNRFLAERTGGTYSTLKVQPAELEDSGVYFCASSQDVGGETQYFGPGTRLLVL.

This chain links TRBV9 with TRBJ1-1; D possibly corresponds to TRBD1 (6 bases). The CDR3 has 16 amino acids. V shed 0 bases and J shed 3 bases, with 15 bases lying between them. The germline gives CDR1 SGDLS, CDR2 YYNGEE. As DNA, the CDR3 is TGTGCCAGCAGCGTAGGAGCGGCAGGGGCGGACACTGAAGCTTTCTTT. Translation: CASSVGAAGADTEAFF.

In this sample, this clone turned up a few times. The V call is TRBV10-2, the J call TRBJ2-1; D gene unclear. This CDR3 is built from 13 residues. V dropped 8 bases and J dropped 4 bases, with 12 bases sitting between them. Germline CDR1 reads WSHSY; CDR2 reads SAAADI. CDR3 loop: CASADTGYNEQFF. The CDR3, as DNA: TGCGCCAGCGCCGACACTGGGTACAATGAGCAGTTCTTC.